This T cell receptor beta chain was sequenced in a study of early T cells in non-severe SARS-CoV-2 infection. Study-level background: RNA in bulk from unsorted whole blood was sequenced, and chains were unpaired.

The V segment lost 7 bases and the J segment 3 bases; nucleotides outside the gene matches: 9. CDR3 length: 15 residues. Germline CDR1 is SGHRS and CDR2 is YFSETQ. Attachment of unique molecular identifiers was made to individual cDNA molecules. TCRdb re-called the 5' RACE reads with MiXCR, one entry per CDR3 protein. The data show fewer than 55,000 distinct CDR3 sequences, less than 9.5% seen once. In its sample, this clonotype was seen many times. The rearrangement uses TRBV5-1 and TRBJ2-2; 7 positions agree with TRBD2. The receptor was derived from an adult who was a healthcare worker with PCR-confirmed SARS-CoV-2 infection or an uninfected control (not recorded which). The specimen was whole blood. The CDR3 nucleotides read TGCGCCAGCCACGGGGAGGGGCTTTACACCGGGGAGCTGTTTTTT. Translated, it gives CASHGEGLYTGELFF.